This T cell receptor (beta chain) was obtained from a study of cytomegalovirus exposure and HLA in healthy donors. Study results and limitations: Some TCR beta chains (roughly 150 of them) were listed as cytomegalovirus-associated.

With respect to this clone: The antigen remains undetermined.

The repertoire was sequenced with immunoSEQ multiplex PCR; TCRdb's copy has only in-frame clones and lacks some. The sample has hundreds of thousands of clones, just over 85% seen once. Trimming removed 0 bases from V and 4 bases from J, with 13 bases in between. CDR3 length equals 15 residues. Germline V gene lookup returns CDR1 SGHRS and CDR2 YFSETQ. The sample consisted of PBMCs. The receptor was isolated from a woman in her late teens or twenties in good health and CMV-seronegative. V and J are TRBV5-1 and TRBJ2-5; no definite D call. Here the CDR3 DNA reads TGCGCCAGCAGCTTGGCCGGCGGCCCAGTAGAGACCCAGTACTTC. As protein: CASSLAGGPVETQYF.